This T cell receptor (beta chain) was found in a study of cytomegalovirus exposure and HLA in healthy donors. Germline trimming cut 2 bases from V and 2 bases from J; bases unmatched to any gene: 5. Looked up from germline, CDR1 is SGDLS and CDR2 is YYNGEE. The CDR3 covers 15 residues. Study-wide findings and caveats: Later analysis demonstrated an association between a missense DCLRE1C variant and TCR beta V- and J-gene trimming. According to a later analysis, donors in an Asian-associated ancestry cluster reportedly had fewer N-insertions than the approximately 620-donor mean.

The donors (healthy individuals) were bone marrow donors. A word on this clone: Its specificity is unknown.

The PCR employed 60 Vbeta primers together with 13 Jbeta primers. Clones were sequenced by immunoSEQ multiplex PCR, and TCRdb holds only the in-frame ones, with some missing. The table includes 150,000 to 200,000 clones, 62% detected once. The receptor was isolated from a man in his forties in good health and CMV-seronegative. The chain uses TRBV9 and TRBJ2-3; 7 positions match TRBD2. The sequencing sample was made of PBMCs. In nucleotides, the CDR3 is TGTGCCAGCAGCGTTGGTAGCGGGTACACAGATACGCAGTATTTT. Protein product: CASSVGSGYTDTQYF.